Presented here are 9 T cell receptor beta chains from one specimen sequenced in a study of blood T cell repertoires in COVID-19. Only in-frame clones appear in the TCRdb table, and some are missing; sequencing was by immunoSEQ multiplex PCR. The sample carries about 26,000 clones, 65% to 85% recorded once. The sample comprised peripheral blood. These receptors all stem from a man between 50 and 59 years old with active or convalescent COVID-19.

The chain is built from TRBV7-2 and TRBJ1-5; no clear D gene. CDR3 length: 14 amino acids. The V end lost 2 bases, the J end lost 5 bases, and 10 bases lay between the germline ends. Germline V lookup: CDR1 SGHTA, CDR2 FQGNSA. The CDR3 region is CASSLFPGDQPQHF. CDR3 DNA sequence: TGTGCCAGCAGCTTATTTCCCGGGGATCAGCCCCAGCATTTT.

This rearrangement joins TRBV10-3 to TRBJ1-4; TRBD1 might be the D (6 bases). Germline values: CDR1 ENHRY, CDR2 SYGVKD. V lost 10 bases to trimming and J lost 4 bases, with 13 bases between them. This CDR3 region has 13 residues. The CDR3 nucleotides are TGTGCCACCGGACAGCAACTTAATGAAAAACTGTTTTTT. Protein sequence: CATGQQLNEKLFF.

The V call is TRBV21-1, the J call TRBJ1-2; the table's D call of TRBD1 was not tested on the DNA. TRBV21-1 is noted as a pseudogene. There are 12 residues in the CDR3. DNA for the CDR3: TGTGCCAGCAGAAATAAGGGGAATGGCTACACCTTC. Translating it yields CASRNKGNGYTF.

The chain has TRBV6-5 and TRBJ2-7; the match to TRBD1 covers 10 bases. The trim removed 6 bases at V and 3 bases at J, leaving 5 bases unmatched. The CDR3 runs to 14 residues. CDR1 and CDR2 (germline): MNHEY, SVGAGI. DNA for the CDR3: TGTGCCAGCAGCTCGGACAGGGGGATCTACGAGCAGTACTTC. It specifies CASSSDRGIYEQYF.

The J gene is TRBJ1-1, the V gene TRBV27; D unclear. The CDR3 has 12 residues. Germline CDR1 is MNHEY and CDR2 is SMNVEV (reference sequence). The CDR3 loop is CAAGRVNTEAFF. Here the CDR3 DNA reads TGTGCGGCGGGTCGGGTGAACACTGAAGCTTTCTTT.

This chain joins TRBV6-5 and TRBJ1-2; maybe TRBD1 (5 bases). The ends were cut back, 6 bases at V and 3 bases at J, with 14 bases in the middle. Germline assignment: CDR1 MNHEY and CDR2 SVGAGI. This CDR3 comprises 14 residues. As DNA, the CDR3 is TGTGCCAGCAGCAAACAGGCGGGGGACTATGGCTACACCTTC. Translated, it gives CASSKQAGDYGYTF.

V gene TRBV2 combines with J gene TRBJ1-2; unclear D gene. Trimming took 3 bases from V and 5 from J, leaving 7 bases between them. Looked up from germline, CDR1 is SNHLY and CDR2 is FYNNEI. The CDR3 contains 12 residues. The CDR3 protein is CASSEAGYGYTF. In DNA, the CDR3 is TGTGCCAGCAGTGAGGCGGGGTATGGCTACACCTTC.

This clone occurred once. The CDR3 loop reads CASTSGGSGSYEQYF. In DNA form, the CDR3 reads TGTGCCAGCACCTCGGGGGGCAGCGGCTCCTACGAGCAGTACTTC. The rearrangement links TRBV28 to TRBJ2-7; D is possibly TRBD2 (7 bases). Germline assignment: CDR1 MDHEN and CDR2 SYDVKM. V dropped 7 bases and J dropped 0 bases, with 16 bases sitting between them. CDR3 length: 15 residues.

The chain recombines TRBV6-5 with TRBJ2-1; the match to TRBD2 covers 9 bases. The CDR3 has 15 amino acids. Trimming removed 2 bases from V and 9 bases from J; junction bases left unmatched: 8. CDR1 is MNHEY, CDR2 SVGAGI, per germline. The CDR3 DNA reads TGTGCCAGCAGTTACGAGGCGGGGGGGCCGAGTGAGCAGTTCTTC. This translates into CASSYEAGGPSEQFF.